The rows below give T cell receptor beta chains drawn from one sample of a study of blood T cell repertoires in COVID-19. The method was immunoSEQ multiplex PCR; TCRdb's version includes in-frame clones alone and lacks a portion of them. The profile shows tens of thousands of clones, roughly 80% of them singletons. Specimen: peripheral blood. The receptors here all came from a woman in her forties or fifties with acute or convalescent COVID-19. CDR3s include the opening cysteine and the closing phenylalanine or tryptophan. The D gene is left open where the match is weak. Size is omitted from some rows. Given values are once, few, many or a class for expanded clones.

.,TRBD2,TRBV7-2,TRBJ2-2,CASSPSGLSTGELFF,TGTGCCAGCAGCCCTAGCGGATTGTCCACCGGGGAGCTGTTTTTT
.,TRBD1,TRBV3-1/TRBV3-2,TRBJ1-2,CASSRRQGAFGYTF,TGTGCCAGCAGCCGTAGACAGGGGGCGTTTGGCTACACCTTC
.,.,TRBV4-3,TRBJ1-1,CASSQRTPPRAFF,TGCGCCAGCAGCCAGAGGACTCCCCCTCGGGCTTTCTTT
.,.,TRBV21-1,TRBJ1-5,CASSNRQMIVASNQPQHF,TGTGCCAGCAGCAATCGACAGATGATCGTAGCAAGTAATCAGCCCCAGCATTTT
.,.,TRBV18,TRBJ1-1,CASSTANTEAFF,TGTGCCAGCTCTACAGCGAACACTGAAGCTTTCTTT
.,TRBD1,TRBV28,TRBJ1-2,CASDPLTGGDYGYTF,TGTGCCAGTGACCCGCTGACAGGGGGGGACTATGGCTACACCTTC
.,TRBD1,TRBV5-5,TRBJ1-1,CASSLLRGETEAFF,TGTGCCAGCAGCTTGCTCAGGGGGGAAACTGAAGCTTTCTTT
few,TRBD1,TRBV4-3,TRBJ1-6,CASSRAGTGFNSPLHF,TGCGCCAGCAGCCGAGCCGGGACAGGGTTTAATTCACCCCTCCACTTT
.,.,TRBV28,TRBJ1-2,CASSPIQGNGPYGYTF,TGTGCCAGCAGTCCGATCCAGGGGAACGGCCCCTATGGCTACACCTTC
.,.,TRBV12-3/TRBV12-4,TRBJ1-2,CASSQTNYGYTF,TGTGCCAGCAGCCAGACTAACTATGGCTACACCTTC
few,.,TRBV19,TRBJ1-5,CASSTIGGSNQPQHF,TGTGCCAGTAGCACTATCGGCGGTAGCAATCAGCCCCAGCATTTT
.,.,TRBV7-6,TRBJ2-7,CASSLLGQGPYEQYF,TGTGCCAGCAGCTTATTAGGGCAGGGCCCCTACGAGCAGTACTTC
.,TRBD1,TRBV19,TRBJ2-2,CASYKGQGYTGELFF,TGTGCCAGTTATAAGGGACAGGGGTACACCGGGGAGCTGTTTTTT
.,TRBD1,TRBV4-3,TRBJ1-6,CASSFGTGNSPLHF,TGCGCCAGCAGCTTCGGGACAGGGAATTCACCCCTCCACTTT
few,.,TRBV7-8,TRBJ1-5,CASSFLTGLNQPQHF,TGTGCCAGCAGCTTCCTAACAGGGCTTAATCAGCCCCAGCATTTT
.,.,TRBV7-2,TRBJ2-2,CASSPLQGNTGELFF,TGTGCCAGCAGCCCGCTACAGGGGAACACCGGGGAGCTGTTTTTT